Following are 21 T cell receptor beta chains from one sample sequenced in a study of CD8 T cells in Susac syndrome. An input of about 0.5 to 1 ug of RNA was subjected to reverse transcription using random hexamers. TCRdb called the immunoSEQ multiplex PCR reads again in MiXCR, with one record for every CDR3 protein. The table records roughly 190,000 distinct CDR3 sequences, 95% of them present only once. The sequenced sample consisted of CD4+ T cells from PBMCs. These receptors all stem from a human donor with Susac syndrome.

The chain joins TRBV7-9 to TRBJ2-5; 14 bases line up with TRBD2. The CDR3 totals 15 residues. The trim removed 3 bases at V and 5 bases at J, leaving 2 bases unmatched. CDR1 and CDR2 from the germline V gene are SEHNR and FQNEAQ (reference sequence). The CDR3 sequence is CASSLTSGGAETQYF. The CDR3 coding sequence is TGTGCCAGCAGCTTGACTAGCGGGGGGGCGGAGACCCAGTACTTC.

The genes are TRBV12-3 or TRBV12-4 and TRBJ2-3; D uncertain. The length of the CDR3 is 14 residues. V was trimmed by 1 base and J by 6 bases, leaving 11 bases between them. The CDR3 spells CASSLGGPSDTQYF. The CDR3 DNA reads as TGTGCCAGCAGTTTAGGTGGTCCCTCGGATACGCAGTATTTT.

This rearrangement joins TRBV2 to TRBJ1-5, with 7 bases identical to TRBD1. Germline V lookup: CDR1 SNHLY, CDR2 FYNNEI. Trimming took 6 bases from V and 0 from J; bases not matched to a gene: 8. The CDR3 covers 16 residues. The CDR3 here is CASSSRQGNSNQPQHF. CDR3 in DNA: TGTGCCAGCAGCTCACGACAGGGCAATAGCAATCAGCCCCAGCATTTT.

The chain links TRBV30 to TRBJ1-1; 8 bases fit TRBD1. Germline trimming cut 6 bases from V and 8 bases from J; bases unmatched to any gene: 5. The CDR3 is 11 residues long. Germline V gives CDR1 GTSNPN, CDR2 SVGIG (reference sequence). The CDR3 protein is CACIRDREAFF. The CDR3 bases are TGTGCCTGCATCCGGGACAGGGAAGCTTTCTTT. Based on the CDR3 plus reference TRBV30 and TRBJ1-1, the full variable domain is SQTIHQWPATLVQPVGSPLSLECTVEGTSNPNLYWYRQAAGRGLQLLFYSVGIGQISSEVPQNLSASRPQDRQFILSSKKLLLSDSGFYLCACIRDREAFFGQGTRLTVV.

The V and J genes are TRBV5-8 and TRBJ2-3; 8 bases line up with TRBD1. The CDR3 extends over 17 amino acids. Germline CDR1 is SGHTS and CDR2 is YDEGEE. Trimming cost V 4 bases and J 4 bases; bases outside gene matches: 14. CDR3 sequence (DNA): TGTGCCAGCAGCCCGGGCAGGGGCAGGGGGCGTCCAGATACGCAGTATTTT. This sequence encodes CASSPGRGRGRPDTQYF.

This chain joins TRBV14 and TRBJ2-1; D is uncertain. Germline values: CDR1 SGHDN, CDR2 FVKESK. V lost 2 bases and J lost 6, with 17 bases in between. This CDR3 is built from 16 residues. The CDR3 bases are TGTGCCAGCAGCCAACTAGGTTCGCCCGGCCCCAATGAGCAGTTCTTC. Protein sequence: CASSQLGSPGPNEQFF.

This chain uses TRBV2 with TRBJ2-4; 8 nucleotides line up with TRBD2. The length of the CDR3 is 14 residues. From germline, CDR1 is SNHLY and CDR2 FYNNEI. With V trimmed by 1 base and J by 12 bases, 8 bases remained unmatched. DNA of the CDR3: TGTGCCAGCAGTGAAGTTGGACTAGCCCGGGATCAGTACTTC. This gives the protein CASSEVGLARDQYF. Full variable domain (outside the CDR3, taken from reference TRBV2 and TRBJ2-4): EPEVTQTPSHQVTQMGQEVILRCVPISNHLYFYWYRQILGQKVEFLVSFYNNEISEKSEIFDDQFSVERPDGSNFTLKIRSTKLEDSAMYFCASSEVGLARDQYFGAGTRLSVL.

V usage is TRBV13 and J usage is TRBJ2-3, with D perhaps TRBD2 (5 bases). This CDR3 is 14 amino acids long. Germline assignment: CDR1 PRHDT and CDR2 FYEKMQ (reference sequence). V was shortened by 3 bases and J by 1 base, with 8 bases between the two germline ends. The CDR3: CASSFTGGTDTQYF. The CDR3 coding sequence is TGTGCCAGCAGCTTCACCGGGGGCACAGATACGCAGTATTTT.

This rearrangement joins TRBV20-1 to TRBJ1-1; D gene unclear. This CDR3 comprises 10 residues. Trimming stripped 6 bases from V and 6 bases from J, with 8 bases between. Germline lookup yields CDR1 DFQATT and CDR2 SNEGSKA (reference sequence). CDR3 DNA sequence: TGCAGTGCCATAGGCGCTGAAGCTTTCTTT. It translates to CSAIGAEAFF.

This clonotype was picked up one time. This chain links TRBV5-1 with TRBJ2-3, with D perhaps TRBD2 (6 bases). V was cut by 4 bases and J by 2 bases, with 14 bases left in between. CDR3 length: 15 residues. The V gene's germline CDR1 is SGHRS and CDR2 YFSETQ. Here the CDR3 DNA reads TGCGCCAGCAGCCTGGTTACGGGGGACACAGATACGCAGTATTTT. It is translated as CASSLVTGDTDTQYF.

The V gene is TRBV20-1, the J gene TRBJ2-4; D gene ambiguous. The V end lost 0 bases, the J end lost 6 bases, and 6 bases lay between the germline ends. Per germline, CDR1 DFQATT and CDR2 SNEGSKA (reference sequence). CDR3 size: 12 residues. CDR3 amino acids: CSARDRLNIQYF. The DNA for the CDR3 is TGCAGTGCTAGAGATCGCCTAAACATTCAGTACTTC.

This chain uses TRBV4-2 with TRBJ1-6; D gene ambiguous. V lost 4 bases to trimming and J lost 0 bases, with 10 bases between them. The CDR3 has 16 amino acids. The germline gives CDR1 LGHNA, CDR2 YNFKEQ. CDR3 sequence (DNA): TGTGCCAGCAGCCTGCGACGGAGCTCCTATAATTCACCCCTCCACTTT. Amino acids: CASSLRRSSYNSPLHF.

This clonotype was seen a handful of times. The CDR3 region has the DNA TGTGCCAGCAGCTTAGTTCAGGGGACCGGGGAGCTGTTTTTT. It yields the protein CASSLVQGTGELFF. The chain carries TRBV11-2 and TRBJ2-2; D is possibly TRBD1 (6 bases). This CDR3 comprises 14 residues. Trimming took 1 base from V and 5 from J, leaving 8 bases between them. From germline, CDR1 is SGHAT and CDR2 FQNNGV.

This chain connects TRBV30 to TRBJ1-1; D is perhaps TRBD1 (6 bases). CDR1 and CDR2 (germline): GTSNPN, SVGIG (reference sequence). The CDR3 is 13 residues long. V lost 4 bases and J lost 1, with 10 bases in between. In DNA form, the CDR3 reads TGTGCCTGGACAAGACAGGCGAACACTGAAGCTTTCTTT. Its protein product is CAWTRQANTEAFF.

J is TRBJ2-5 and V is TRBV7-2; TRBD2 agrees at 10 bases. The CDR3 has 16 amino acids. From germline, CDR1 is SGHTA and CDR2 FQGNSA. V lost 2 bases to trimming and J lost 4 bases; unmatched junction nucleotides: 7. DNA for the CDR3: TGTGCCAGCAGCTTATCGGCTAGCGGGGGCGGAGAGACCCAGTACTTC. This gives the protein CASSLSASGGGETQYF.

V and J are TRBV12-3 or TRBV12-4 and TRBJ2-7; 13 bases are a match to TRBD2. CDR3 length: 14 amino acids. V dropped 6 bases and J dropped 5; count of bases not matched to a gene: 4. CDR3 region: CASSPTSGGNEQYF. In DNA form, the CDR3 reads TGTGCCAGCAGCCCGACTAGCGGGGGGAACGAGCAGTACTTC.

The chain joins TRBV20-1 to TRBJ2-7; TRBD1 agrees at 8 bases. The germline V gene encodes CDR1 DFQATT and CDR2 SNEGSKA (reference sequence). The junction had 11 bases not matched to a gene; V was cut back by 6 bases and J by 1 base. CDR3 size: 15 residues. CDR3 in amino acids: CSAKQGAPLSYEQYF. As DNA, the CDR3 is TGCAGTGCCAAGCAGGGGGCGCCCCTTTCCTACGAGCAGTACTTC.

The J gene is TRBJ2-7, the V gene TRBV9; 15 positions agree with TRBD2. This CDR3 comprises 15 residues. Germline lookup yields CDR1 SGDLS and CDR2 YYNGEE. The V and J ends lost 3 bases and 5 bases, in that order; junction bases with no gene match: 3. DNA for the CDR3: TGTGCCAGCAGCGCGGGACTAGCGGGGGGCCACGAGCAGTACTTC. Translated: CASSAGLAGGHEQYF.

The chain uses TRBV27 and TRBJ1-2; 7 positions agree with TRBD1. This CDR3 is 14 amino acids long. V shed 5 bases, J shed 6 bases, and the junction held 9 bases outside the gene matches. Per germline, CDR1 MNHEY and CDR2 SMNVEV (reference sequence). This chain's CDR3 is CASSNHRGGNGYTF. The CDR3 nucleotides are TGTGCCAGCAGTAATCACAGGGGCGGGAATGGCTACACCTTC.

The V and J genes are TRBV6-6 and TRBJ2-2, with TRBD2 as a possible D gene (5 bases). Germline CDR1 and CDR2: MNHNY and SVGAGI (reference sequence). The CDR3 is 16 amino acids. V was cut by 7 bases and J by 0 bases, with 15 bases left in between. Written as DNA, the CDR3 is TGTGCCAGCACCGGGCAAGGGAGAGCGAACACCGGGGAGCTGTTTTTT. As protein: CASTGQGRANTGELFF.

The genes are TRBV19 and TRBJ2-5, with unresolved D. The V end was cut by 6 bases, the J end by 3 bases, with 11 bases between. From germline, CDR1 is LNHDA and CDR2 SQIVND (reference sequence). The CDR3 length is 13 residues. CDR3 region: CASSPTPEETQYF. DNA of the CDR3: TGTGCCAGTAGCCCAACGCCTGAAGAGACCCAGTACTTC.